The present T cell receptor (beta chain) was sequenced within a study of identical twins. TCRdb reprocessed the 5' RACE reads via MiXCR and lists one record per CDR3 protein. Among approximately 530,000 distinct CDR3 sequences listed, 20% to 25% were seen once. This clonotype turned up a few times. The CDR3 sequence is 14 residues long. CDR1 is LNHNV, CDR2 YYDKDF, per germline (reference sequence). V was cut by 1 base and J by 1 base, with 5 bases left in between. These data were also reused for a study on yellow fever vaccine responses in identical twins.

The clonotype comes from a woman between 18 and 30 years old in good health. The chain joins TRBV15 to TRBJ2-1; no clear D. Specimen: CD4+ T cells sorted from blood. The CDR3 region is CATSRVGSYNEQFF. The CDR3 coding sequence is TGTGCCACCAGCAGAGTAGGGTCCTACAATGAGCAGTTCTTC.